Following are 27 T cell receptor beta chains from one sample sequenced in a study of T cell repertoires in ileal Crohn's disease. Assay: immunoSEQ multiplex PCR; the TCRdb copy retains only in-frame clones and omits some. The sample holds some 30,000 clones; 80% are singletons and the top ten take around 20%. The sample was ileal tissue. These TCRs come from an adult with Crohn's disease.

The rearrangement uses TRBV5-1 and TRBJ2-3, with a tentative D call TRBD2 (5 bases). With 7 bases removed from V and 4 bases from J, the gap between germline ends came to 16 bases. The CDR3 spans 14 residues. CDR1 and CDR2 (germline): SGHRS, YFSETQ. The CDR3 sequence: CASAEGGRADTQYF. CDR3 in DNA: TGCGCCAGCGCCGAAGGCGGGCGTGCAGATACGCAGTATTTT.

This clone appeared a single time. The J gene is TRBJ2-7, the V gene TRBV28, with D maybe TRBD2 (6 bases). In germline, CDR1 is MDHEN, CDR2 SYDVKM. The CDR3 consists of 15 residues. Trimming left V 5 bases short and J 2 bases short, with 16 bases between. CDR3 sequence reads: CASSRLRGGAYEQYF. CDR3 bases: TGTGCCAGCAGTCGTCTGCGAGGAGGGGCCTACGAGCAGTACTTC.

The table lists this clone with a few counts. The rearrangement uses TRBV6-5 and TRBJ1-6, with TRBD1 identical over 10 bases. The germline V gene encodes CDR1 MNHEY and CDR2 SVGAGI. The CDR3 has 16 residues. V was pared by 2 bases and J by 9 bases, with 7 bases of the junction left unmatched. The CDR3 here is CASSYRSGQGSSPLHF. The CDR3 nucleotides are TGTGCCAGCAGTTACAGGTCGGGACAGGGGAGTTCACCCCTCCACTTT.

The chain has TRBV2 and TRBJ1-2; 8 bases match TRBD1. CDR1 and CDR2 from the germline V gene are SNHLY and FYNNEI. The CDR3 sequence is 15 residues long. Germline trimming cut 4 bases from V and 8 bases from J; bases unmatched to any gene: 12. The CDR3 bases are TGTGCCAGCAGTGTGATCGGGCAGGGGGCTAGGGGCTACACCTTC. Amino acid sequence: CASSVIGQGARGYTF.

DNA for the CDR3: TGCGCCAGCAGCTCACAGGAGAGCAATCAGCCCCAGCATTTT. Translating gives CASSSQESNQPQHF. The J gene is TRBJ1-5, the V gene TRBV5-1; tentative D call: TRBD1 (5 bases). CDR1 is SGHRS and CDR2 is YFSETQ in the germline V gene. V lost 3 bases, J lost 1 base, and 8 bases lay in between. The CDR3 totals 14 residues.

The chain employs TRBV5-4 and TRBJ2-3; 9 positions agree with TRBD1. The CDR3 sequence is 15 residues long. The J segment lost 3 bases and the V segment lost 3 bases, leaving 5 bases of the junction unmatched. Germline CDR1 is SGHNT and CDR2 is YYREEE (reference sequence). The CDR3 DNA sequence: TGTGCCAGCAGCTCCGGACAGGGGAAAACAGATACGCAGTATTTT. Protein product: CASSSGQGKTDTQYF.

Notes on this clone: Other DNA sequences in the sample encode the same CDR3. The genes are TRBV6-5 and TRBJ1-5; 7 bases align to TRBD1. This CDR3 has 13 amino acids. Germline loops: CDR1 MNHEY, CDR2 SVGAGI. Trimming took 6 bases from V and 7 from J; bases not matched to a gene: 6. CDR3 sequence: CASRPDRAQPQHF. CDR3 coding DNA: TGTGCCAGCAGACCCGACAGGGCGCAGCCCCAGCATTTT.

V usage is TRBV6-1 and J usage is TRBJ2-5; maybe TRBD1 (8 bases). The closer fit of TRBJ2-7 to the DNA end suggests the J call may be wrong. Germline V gene data show CDR1 as MNHNS and CDR2 as SASEGT. The CDR3 consists of 14 residues. CDR3 amino acids: CASMRGTGSHEQYF. The CDR3 DNA sequence: TGTGCCAGCATGCGGGGGACAGGATCCCACGAGCAGTACTTC.

J is TRBJ2-7 and V is TRBV4-1; tentatively, D is TRBD1 (5 bases). With 1 base removed from V and 10 bases from J, the gap between germline ends came to 8 bases. The germline CDR1 and CDR2 sequences are MGHRA and YSYEKL. The CDR3 length is 11 residues. The CDR3 DNA follows: TGCGCCAGCAGCCAAGGGGGCCGCCAGTACTTC. It is translated as CASSQGGRQYF.

This sequence joins TRBV2 and TRBJ1-2; D may be TRBD1 (5 bases). Germline assignment: CDR1 SNHLY and CDR2 FYNNEI. V lost 6 bases to trimming and J lost 1 base, with 24 bases between them. The CDR3 contains 18 residues. DNA of the CDR3: TGTGCCAGCAGCACCCCGGATACTGACAGACCAATTAACTATGGCTACACCTTC. This sequence encodes CASSTPDTDRPINYGYTF.

The chain joins TRBV18 to TRBJ1-2, with D uncertain. Germline V gene data show CDR1 as KGHSH and CDR2 as LQKENI. The CDR3 runs to 14 residues. Trimming took off 0 bases at V and 2 bases at J, with 7 bases between the two ends. CDR3 amino acids: CASSPPTNNYGYTF. DNA of the CDR3: TGTGCCAGCTCACCACCAACAAACAACTATGGCTACACCTTC.

This chain connects TRBV2 to TRBJ2-7; the match to TRBD1 covers 9 bases. The CDR3 spans 16 residues. Germline lookup yields CDR1 SNHLY and CDR2 FYNNEI. The junction had 14 bases not matched to a gene; V was cut back by 8 bases and J by 3 bases. CDR3 sequence: CASRTGTGNPIYEQYF. For the CDR3, the DNA is TGTGCCAGCCGGACCGGGACAGGGAATCCCATCTACGAGCAGTACTTC.

The J gene is TRBJ2-7, the V gene TRBV29-1; the D gene is possibly TRBD1 (7 bases). V lost 3 bases to trimming and J lost 2 bases, with 11 bases between them. CDR1 is SQVTM, CDR2 ANQGSEA, per germline. The CDR3 sequence is 13 residues long. The CDR3 DNA sequence: TGCAGCGTTGAGACAGGGAGGACCTACGAGCAGTACTTC. As protein: CSVETGRTYEQYF.

This clone was seen a few times. V is TRBV9 and J is TRBJ2-2, with 8 bases that match TRBD2. Trimming removed 4 bases from V and 7 bases from J; junction bases left unmatched: 6. The CDR3 is 14 amino acids. Germline CDR1 is SGDLS and CDR2 is YYNGEE. In DNA form, the CDR3 reads TGTGCCAGCAGCTCGACTAGCGCTGGCGGGGAGCTGTTTTTT. Its protein is CASSSTSAGGELFF.

The J gene is TRBJ2-6, the V gene TRBV27; unclear D gene. This CDR3 comprises 17 residues. Per germline, CDR1 MNHEY and CDR2 SMNVEV (reference sequence). V was cut by 4 bases and J by 0 bases, with 13 bases left in between. This CDR3 is CASSSRVSISGANVLTF. The CDR3 bases are TGTGCCAGCAGTTCCCGGGTTTCGATCTCTGGGGCCAACGTCCTGACTTTC.

This rearrangement joins TRBV2 to TRBJ1-1, with a tentative D call TRBD1 (5 bases). Trimming shortened V by 7 bases and J by 4 bases, and 10 bases separated the two germline ends. Germline V lookup: CDR1 SNHLY, CDR2 FYNNEI. There are 12 residues in the CDR3. CDR3 DNA: TGTGCCAGCACCACAGGCTCCACTGAAGCTTTCTTT. Translating gives CASTTGSTEAFF.

This chain uses TRBV14 with TRBJ2-7, with D possibly being TRBD1 (5 bases). V gave up 1 base and J gave up 5 bases, with 30 bases separating them. The CDR3 totals 20 residues. The V gene's germline CDR1 is SGHDN and CDR2 FVKESK. The CDR3 region is CASSQGWRGTNPGQRDEQYF. In nucleotides, the CDR3 is TGTGCCAGCAGCCAAGGTTGGCGCGGCACCAACCCAGGGCAACGAGACGAGCAGTACTTC.

This clone is a singleton in its sample. The chain couples TRBV5-1 to TRBJ2-1; D might be TRBD2 (5 bases). The germline V gene encodes CDR1 SGHRS and CDR2 YFSETQ. This CDR3 is built from 12 residues. Trimming took off 3 bases at V and 5 bases at J, with 6 bases between the two ends. The CDR3 nucleotides read TGCGCCAGCAGCTCGACTAACAATGAGCAGTTCTTC. Translated: CASSSTNNEQFF.

About this clone: Other nucleotide sequences in the sample specify the same CDR3. The chain combines TRBV6-5 with TRBJ1-1, with D uncertain. The CDR3 contains 13 residues. CDR1 and CDR2 from the germline V gene are MNHEY and SVGAGI. V shed 2 bases and J shed 1 base, with 5 bases lying between them. The CDR3 loop reads CASSYGQNTEAFF. The CDR3 DNA is TGTGCCAGCAGTTACGGGCAGAACACTGAAGCTTTCTTT.

V and J are TRBV2 and TRBJ2-7, with TRBD1 matching 8 bases. This CDR3 has 15 residues. Germline loops: CDR1 SNHLY, CDR2 FYNNEI. J lost 4 bases, V lost 6 bases, and 11 bases had no gene match. The CDR3 loop reads CASRGDRGNPYEQYF. CDR3 sequence (DNA): TGTGCCAGCAGGGGAGACAGGGGAAATCCATACGAGCAGTACTTC. The variable domain in full, completed from reference TRBV2 and TRBJ2-7, reads EPEVTQTPSHQVTQMGQEVILRCVPISNHLYFYWYRQILGQKVEFLVSFYNNEISEKSEIFDDQFSVERPDGSNFTLKIRSTKLEDSAMYFCASRGDRGNPYEQYFGPGTRLTVT.

This chain links TRBV7-6 with TRBJ1-1, with TRBD1 as a possible D gene (5 bases). This CDR3 has 14 residues. Germline V gene sequence: CDR1 SGHVS, CDR2 FNYEAQ. Trimming shortened V by 4 bases and J by 2 bases, and 11 bases separated the two germline ends. Here the CDR3 DNA reads TGTGCCAGCAGCTCCAGGGAGGGAAACACTGAAGCTTTCTTT. The encoded protein is CASSSREGNTEAFF.

This chain joins TRBV5-4 and TRBJ1-2, with TRBD1 identical over 9 bases. The CDR3 is 14 residues long. The germline gives CDR1 SGHNT, CDR2 YYREEE (reference sequence). J gave up 6 bases and V 5 bases, and 8 bases lay outside the gene matches. The CDR3 DNA is TGTGCCAGCAGGGCCACCGGGACAGGGCATGGCTACACCTTC. Translation gives CASRATGTGHGYTF.

This clone was seen only once. V usage is TRBV18 and J usage is TRBJ1-2; TRBD1 agrees at 7 bases. The CDR3 has 13 amino acids. CDR1 KGHSH and CDR2 LQKENI come from the germline V gene. The V gene end was trimmed by 4 bases and the J gene end by 3 bases; junction bases not matched to a gene: 2. CDR3: CASSLQGYYGYTF. In DNA form, the CDR3 reads TGTGCCAGCTCACTACAGGGGTACTATGGCTACACCTTC.

The J gene is TRBJ2-1, the V gene TRBV29-1; perhaps TRBD2 as D (6 bases). The V gene's germline CDR1 is SQVTM and CDR2 ANQGSEA. The CDR3 loop spans 14 amino acids. The V end was cut by 5 bases, the J end by 1 base, with 12 bases between. For the CDR3, the DNA is TGCAGCGTTCGCACGGGACTGTCCTACAATGAGCAGTTCTTC. It codes for CSVRTGLSYNEQFF.

The rearrangement uses TRBV30 and TRBJ2-5, with TRBD1 matching 8 bases. The trim removed 0 bases at V and 1 base at J, leaving 7 bases unmatched. CDR3 length equals 16 residues. Germline CDR1 and CDR2: GTSNPN and SVGIG (reference sequence). The CDR3 DNA is TGTGCCTGGAGTGTCCCGACAGGGGCGATCCAAGAGACCCAGTACTTC. Amino acids: CAWSVPTGAIQETQYF. The variable domain in full, completed from reference TRBV30 and TRBJ2-5, reads SQTIHQWPATLVQPVGSPLSLECTVEGTSNPNLYWYRQAAGRGLQLLFYSVGIGQISSEVPQNLSASRPQDRQFILSSKKLLLSDSGFYLCAWSVPTGAIQETQYFGPGTRLLVL.

CDR3 sequence reads: CASRRADRGLNSPLHF. The CDR3 DNA reads as TGTGCCAGCAGACGGGCGGACAGGGGGCTTAATTCACCCCTCCACTTT. The rearrangement joins TRBV6-6 to TRBJ1-6; 11 nucleotides agree with TRBD1. Germline loops: CDR1 MNHNY, CDR2 SVGAGI (reference sequence). This CDR3 spans 16 amino acids. Losses at the gene ends were 6 bases for V and 6 bases for J; bases not matched to a gene: 7.

This sequence joins TRBV7-2 and TRBJ2-6; D ambiguous. Germline V gene sequence: CDR1 SGHTA, CDR2 FQGNSA. With 1 base removed from V and 1 base from J, the gap between germline ends came to 11 bases. This CDR3 comprises 17 residues. The CDR3 reads CASSLVKRVSGANVLTF. Here the CDR3 DNA reads TGTGCCAGCAGCTTAGTAAAACGGGTTTCTGGGGCCAACGTCCTGACTTTC.